This T cell receptor beta chain was documented in a study of Graves' ophthalmopathy and Graves' hyperthyroidism. Regarding the study as a whole: Ophthalmopathy was separated from stable hyperthyroidism by a 13-signature model with around 88% sensitivity and 81.08% specificity.

Transcripts of RNA were the source for amplifying TCR beta CDR3 regions. First-round RT-PCR relied on HTBI primers, and a second-round multiplex PCR came next. Via MiXCR, TCRdb re-called the multiplex PCR reads, giving one row per CDR3 protein. The table includes over a million distinct CDR3 sequences, 36% detected once. V trimming: 4 bases; J trimming: 4 bases; junction bases outside the gene matches: 18. This CDR3 region has 18 residues. From germline, CDR1 is ENHRY and CDR2 SYGVKD. This clonotype was detected once. Its specificity is not known. This TCR came from an adult man with Graves' hyperthyroidism. The sequencing input was peripheral blood or thyroid tissue (not recorded which). The V and J genes are TRBV10-3 and TRBJ1-1; 7 positions agree with TRBD1. The CDR3 nucleotides are TGTGCCATCAGTGCTAGAGCGACAGGGAGGAGTCGGGGCACTGAAGCTTTCTTT. Translation: CAISARATGRSRGTEAFF.